The entry below gives a single TCR beta chain sequence along with its context. What it binds is not known. The data originate from a study of CD8+ T cells in alopecia areata. CDR3 size: 14 residues. Deletions cut 3 bases from V and 3 bases from J, with 12 bases between. Germline CDR1 reads GTSNPN; CDR2 reads SVGIG (reference sequence). In each case, RNA was isolated and then reverse transcribed into cDNA as the sequencing template. The data were produced by immunoSEQ multiplex PCR, yet TCRdb's version contains in-frame clones alone and is incomplete. The sample holds about 140,000 clones, 50% to 60% seen once. Study observations and caveats: Mice showed TCR sharing more clearly than patients did, possibly owing to HLA.

Material: CD4+ T cells sorted from blood. This TCR derives from a human donor in good health. V usage is TRBV30 and J usage is TRBJ1-5; possible D gene TRBD1, 5 bases. CDR3 loop: CAWSWGGINQPQHF. Here the CDR3 DNA reads TGTGCCTGGAGCTGGGGGGGTATCAATCAGCCCCAGCATTTT.